This is a list of T cell receptor beta chains from one sample in a study of shared clonotypes between healthy human individuals. The repertoire was sequenced with immunoSEQ multiplex PCR; TCRdb's copy has only in-frame clones and lacks some. The data show 1.5 million to 2.5 million clones, approximately 94% seen once. The sample consisted of naive CD8+ T cells sorted from blood. The receptors shown here come from a young man in good health. The conserved cysteine and the conserved F or W are not part of the CDR3 here.

J,V,CDR3
TRBJ1-2,TRBV11-2,ASSLFAGGYGYT
TRBJ2-5,TRBV27,ASSLGGSQETQY
TRBJ2-7,TRBV19,ASSLRDRVSEQY
TRBJ2-5,TRBV5-6,ASSSPGLTGTQY
TRBJ2-7,TRBV5-4,ASSLSGTLYDEQY
TRBJ2-7,TRBV30,AWSSGGTYEQY
TRBJ2-2,TRBV18,ASSPLPASAEGTGELF
TRBJ1-5,TRBV15,ATSKSGTVELNQPQH
TRBJ1-1,TRBV11-2,ASSLRLEAANTEAF
TRBJ2-7,TRBV29-1,SVLGSSGSSYEQY
TRBJ2-1,TRBV2,ASRQSSYNEQF
TRBJ2-7,TRBV11-2,ASSRSQGDKSYEQY
TRBJ1-5,TRBV4-1,ASSFRVSGNQPQH
TRBJ2-1,TRBV2,ASSEGREGLYNEQF
TRBJ1-1,TRBV2,ASRDRVDTEAF
TRBJ1-1,TRBV28,ASSLYRVTEAF
TRBJ2-7,TRBV6-1,ASSEEEGGTGSYEQY
TRBJ2-3,TRBV6-1,ASSTGTVSTDTQY
TRBJ2-3,TRBV10-2,ASSLAGVRTDTQY
TRBJ1-1,TRBV6-1,ASSEGDWNTEAF
TRBJ1-2,TRBV9,ASSSISGVTDGYT
TRBJ2-3,TRBV6-5,ASSYSGATDTQY
TRBJ2-5,TRBV5-1,ASSASGAGQETQY
TRBJ1-1,TRBV7-9,ASSPGQGNTEAF
TRBJ1-2,TRBV25-1,ASWGYGYT
TRBJ2-1,TRBV4-1,ASSQTSGASSYNEQF
TRBJ1-1,TRBV28,ASSFRVGTEAF
TRBJ2-2,TRBV11-2,ASSFIQGARRTGELF
TRBJ2-5,TRBV2,ASNGLVTETQY
TRBJ2-7,TRBV7-6,ASSLASIGIGRSYEQY
TRBJ1-6,TRBV27,ASSLGFSYNSPLH
TRBJ2-3,TRBV4-3,ASSQDPAGRDTQY
TRBJ2-7,TRBV18,ASSLDREYYEQY
TRBJ2-7,TRBV6-5,ASSYFPPSSYEQY
TRBJ2-7,TRBV10-2,ASSPGLAGGVYEQY
TRBJ2-1,TRBV2,ASSEILAGVGEQF
TRBJ1-6,TRBV21-1,ASPARIARILGGCHNSPLH
TRBJ2-2,TRBV9,ASSPPNTGELF
TRBJ2-7,TRBV10-2,ASSLVGGSYEQY
TRBJ2-5,TRBV7-7,ASSASGADSGETQY
TRBJ2-5,TRBV2,ASSFDRGRQETQY
TRBJ1-1,TRBV2,ASTLSGLFLMNTEAF